Listed here are 20 T cell receptor beta chains from one sample, sequenced in a study of vaccination and CD4 T cells after COVID-19. Sequencing of DNA taken from cultured CD4+ T cells relied on the Oncomine TCR Beta short-read assay. MiXCR, run by TCRdb on the PCR reads, gives a single entry per CDR3 protein. This sample carries 9,000 to 10,000 distinct CDR3 sequences, over 35% of them seen once, and the ten largest clones take around 15%. Their antigen targets remain unknown. The sample's treatment: roughly ten-day PBMC culture with coronavirus spike peptide pools or control peptides (ViraFEST assay). Sequencing was carried out using CD4+ T cells from blood, cultured in vitro. These receptors all stem from a human donor who had recovered from COVID-19.

V usage is TRBV7-9 and J usage is TRBJ2-6; D gene ambiguous. V lost 2 bases and J 1 base, leaving 6 bases between the germline ends. The CDR3 spans 15 residues. CDR1 and CDR2 from the germline V gene are SEHNR and FQNEAQ (reference sequence). The CDR3 sequence is CASSLRRSGANVLTF. The DNA of the CDR3 is TGTGCCAGCAGCTTACGTAGGTCTGGGGCCAACGTCCTGACTTTC.

V gene TRBV6-2 or TRBV6-3 combines with J gene TRBJ2-2; no reliable D call. CDR3 length: 15 residues. The V end was cut by 7 bases, the J end by 0 bases, with 12 bases between. Germline-derived CDR1 and CDR2 are MNHEY and SVGEGT. The CDR3 loop is CASNSVTTNTGELFF. The CDR3 DNA is TGTGCCAGCAACTCCGTGACAACGAACACCGGGGAGCTGTTTTTT.

The rearrangement links TRBV12-3 or TRBV12-4 to TRBJ2-3; 14 bases are shared with TRBD2. Losses at the gene ends were 5 bases for V and 4 bases for J; bases not matched to a gene: 5. This CDR3 has 16 residues. CDR3 nucleotides: TGTGCCAGCAGTACAAGACTAGCGGGGGGGCCAGATACGCAGTATTTT. Translated, it gives CASSTRLAGGPDTQYF.

The chain has TRBV12-3 or TRBV12-4 and TRBJ2-7; D possibly uses TRBD1 or TRBD2 (5 bases each). The CDR3 covers 15 residues. The V end lost 6 bases, the J end lost 2 bases, and 17 bases lay between the germline ends. CDR3 in DNA: TGTGCCAGCAGCGCTTTCCGGGACGGTACCTACGAGCAGTACTTC. Protein product: CASSAFRDGTYEQYF.

This clonotype was seen only a few times. This chain links TRBV2 with TRBJ1-2, with 8 positions matching TRBD1. The CDR3 length is 15 residues. The V gene end was trimmed by 4 bases and the J gene end by 7 bases; junction bases not matched to a gene: 11. Per germline, CDR1 SNHLY and CDR2 FYNNEI. The CDR3 reads CASSVHIQGASGYTF. The DNA for the CDR3 is TGTGCCAGCAGTGTTCATATTCAGGGGGCGAGTGGCTACACCTTC.

The J gene is TRBJ2-3, the V gene TRBV7-9; TRBD2 agrees at 14 bases. J gave up 4 bases and V 7 bases, and 7 bases lay outside the gene matches. This CDR3 comprises 16 residues. The germline V gene has CDR1 SEHNR and CDR2 FQNEAQ (reference sequence). CDR3 in amino acids: CASNTRLAGGADTQYF. The DNA for the CDR3 is TGTGCCAGCAACACCAGACTAGCGGGGGGGGCAGATACGCAGTATTTT.

This clonotype appeared a few times. This sequence joins TRBV12-3 or TRBV12-4 and TRBJ1-1, with 7 bases identical to TRBD1. The J segment lost 4 bases and the V segment lost 5 bases, leaving 10 bases of the junction unmatched. The CDR3 has 15 amino acids. In DNA, the CDR3 is TGTGCCAGCAGTGCCATCATACAGGGGAGCACTGAAGCTTTCTTT. It is translated as CASSAIIQGSTEAFF.

This CDR3 is CASRGQLTGELFF. The CDR3, as DNA: TGTGCCAGCAGGGGACAGCTCACCGGGGAGCTGTTTTTT. This chain uses TRBV27 with TRBJ2-2; 7 bases align to TRBD1. From germline, CDR1 is MNHEY and CDR2 SMNVEV (reference sequence). V gave up 6 bases and J gave up 4 bases; unmatched junction bases: 2. This CDR3 has 13 residues.

This chain connects TRBV2 to TRBJ2-4, with 9 bases identical to TRBD1. V was clipped by 3 bases and J by 9 bases; unmatched bases: 3. Per germline, CDR1 SNHLY and CDR2 FYNNEI. This CDR3 comprises 13 residues. The CDR3 is CASSDGQGTIQYF. CDR3 bases: TGTGCCAGCAGTGATGGACAGGGGACCATTCAGTACTTC. The full variable domain, rest sourced from reference TRBV2 and TRBJ2-4, is EPEVTQTPSHQVTQMGQEVILRCVPISNHLYFYWYRQILGQKVEFLVSFYNNEISEKSEIFDDQFSVERPDGSNFTLKIRSTKLEDSAMYFCASSDGQGTIQYFGAGTRLSVL.

The chain is built from TRBV9 and TRBJ2-2; TRBD1 matches at 10 bases. Per the germline V gene, CDR1 is SGDLS and CDR2 is YYNGEE. V was pared by 1 base and J by 4 bases, with 4 bases of the junction left unmatched. The CDR3 is 16 residues long. The CDR3 region has the DNA TGTGCCAGCAGCGTATCGGGACAGGGGATCACCGGGGAGCTGTTTTTT. As protein: CASSVSGQGITGELFF.

The rearrangement uses TRBV12-3 or TRBV12-4 and TRBJ2-7; D tentatively reads TRBD1 or TRBD2 (5 bases each). The CDR3 has 13 residues. Deletions cut 1 base from V and 4 bases from J, with 8 bases between. This CDR3 is CASSLGGTYEQYF. The CDR3 DNA reads as TGTGCCAGCAGTTTAGGAGGGACGTACGAGCAGTACTTC.

The V call is TRBV6-1, the J call TRBJ2-5; TRBD2 matches at 7 bases. The CDR3 sequence is 14 residues long. Losses at the gene ends were 5 bases for V and 3 bases for J; bases not matched to a gene: 6. Looked up from germline, CDR1 is MNHNS and CDR2 is SASEGT. CDR3 amino acids: CASSRGGTKETQYF. The CDR3 nucleotides are TGTGCCAGCAGTCGCGGCGGGACTAAAGAGACCCAGTACTTC.

This clonotype was recorded a few times. V is TRBV24-1 and J is TRBJ2-1, with a weak D call TRBD2 (5 bases). The CDR3 totals 14 residues. The V end lost 4 bases, the J end lost 8 bases, and 14 bases lay between the germline ends. CDR1 and CDR2 (germline): KGHDR, SFDVKD. For the CDR3, the DNA is TGTGCCACCAGTGAACCCGGCGAGGGCCATGAGCAGTTCTTC. Its translation: CATSEPGEGHEQFF.

This clonotype was counted a few times. This chain joins TRBV20-1 and TRBJ2-2; possible D gene TRBD2, 6 bases. The CDR3 consists of 14 residues. The germline V gene has CDR1 DFQATT and CDR2 SNEGSKA (reference sequence). Trimming took off 0 bases at V and 8 bases at J, with 13 bases between the two ends. The CDR3 bases are TGCAGTGCTAGAGATTCGGACTACGGTGGGGAGCTGTTTTTT. Protein product: CSARDSDYGGELFF.

J is TRBJ2-7 and V is TRBV5-4; no reliable D call. The germline V gene has CDR1 SGHNT and CDR2 YYREEE (reference sequence). Deletions cut 0 bases from V and 3 bases from J, with 13 bases between. CDR3 length: 15 amino acids. The CDR3 DNA is TGTGCCAGCAGCTTGGGATCGGACGCATTCTACGAGCAGTACTTC. It specifies CASSLGSDAFYEQYF.

The genes are TRBV30 and TRBJ2-7, with D possibly called TRBD1 or TRBD2 (6 bases each). Looked up from germline, CDR1 is GTSNPN and CDR2 is SVGIG (reference sequence). V gave up 4 bases and J gave up 3 bases, with 13 bases separating them. This CDR3 comprises 13 residues. This chain's CDR3 is CAWIAVGGYEQYF. The CDR3 coding sequence is TGTGCCTGGATAGCGGTAGGGGGCTACGAGCAGTACTTC.

This clonotype was counted between two and nine times. The chain has TRBV7-2 and TRBJ1-4; D remains unclear. Germline CDR1 and CDR2: SGHTA and FQGNSA. The CDR3 loop spans 13 amino acids. V was cut by 5 bases and J by 10 bases, with 14 bases left in between. The CDR3 DNA reads TGTGCCAGCAGCCCCCCCAATGCGGGAAAACTGTTTTTT. Protein sequence: CASSPPNAGKLFF.

The chain recombines TRBV20-1 with TRBJ2-2; perhaps TRBD2 as D (6 bases). CDR1 is DFQATT, CDR2 SNEGSKA, per germline (reference sequence). Trimming pared 4 bases from V and 10 bases from J, leaving 19 bases between. This CDR3 is 14 amino acids long. The CDR3: CSAKIPGLKAELFF. In DNA form, the CDR3 reads TGCAGTGCTAAAATCCCGGGACTCAAGGCGGAGCTGTTTTTT.

V usage is TRBV5-6 and J usage is TRBJ1-1; D is unresolved. Trimming took off 0 bases at V and 1 base at J, with 13 bases between the two ends. The CDR3 is 16 residues long. Per germline, CDR1 SGHDT and CDR2 YYEEEE. For the CDR3, the DNA is TGTGCCAGCAGCTTGGTTACAGCCCAAGCGAACACTGAAGCTTTCTTT. This sequence encodes CASSLVTAQANTEAFF.

This sequence joins TRBV10-3 and TRBJ1-2; D unclear. CDR1 and CDR2 (germline): ENHRY, SYGVKD. V shed 8 bases and J shed 8 bases, with 21 bases lying between them. CDR3 length: 14 amino acids. This CDR3 reads CAIPNEGSSTGYTF. Written as DNA, the CDR3 is TGTGCCATCCCCAACGAAGGCTCCTCAACGGGCTACACCTTC.